Here is one T cell receptor (beta chain) with its context. V lost 3 bases to trimming and J lost 6 bases; unmatched junction nucleotides: 7. CDR1 and CDR2 from the germline V gene are MGHRA and YSYEKL. The CDR3 covers 14 residues. Assay: immunoSEQ multiplex PCR; the TCRdb copy retains only in-frame clones and omits some. The sample contains about 320,000 clones, approximately 88% of which appear only once. This specimen comes from a study of blood T cell repertoires in COVID-19. The source of this sequence is a woman in her thirties with COVID-19, enrolled during active disease. Sequences were obtained from peripheral blood. The chain uses TRBV4-1 and TRBJ1-1; 7 nucleotides agree with TRBD1. As DNA, the CDR3 is TGCGCCAGCAGCCACCCCCAGGGGGTCTCTGAAGCTTTCTTT. Its protein product is CASSHPQGVSEAFF.